This T cell receptor beta chain was identified during a study of T cell responses to AZD1222 COVID-19 vaccine. The table came from immunoSEQ multiplex PCR; TCRdb's copy has only in-frame clones and leaves some out. The sample has 130,000 to 150,000 clones, roughly 89% seen once. Per the germline V gene, CDR1 is LNHDA and CDR2 is SQIVND (reference sequence). The V and J ends lost 4 bases and 11 bases, in that order; junction bases with no gene match: 6. The length of the CDR3 is 14 residues. Source: peripheral blood, taken on day 0 of AZD1222 vaccination. The chain couples TRBV19 to TRBJ1-6; 9 nucleotides agree with TRBD1. This TCR came from an adult in good health. Written as DNA, the CDR3 is TGTGCCAGTAGTACTACAGGGGGCTCGACACCCCTCCACTTT. This sequence encodes CASSTTGGSTPLHF.